The table lists the clone carrying this T cell receptor beta chain with many counts. The CDR3 is 12 amino acids. CDR1 and CDR2 (germline): ENHRY, SYGVKD. The germline V and J ends were trimmed by 6 bases and 6 bases, with 9 bases remaining between them. TCRdb re-analysed the RT-PCR reads in MiXCR, keeping a single row per CDR3 protein. Among about a million distinct CDR3 sequences, roughly 17% were seen once, and the ten largest hold roughly 6%. These data are taken from a study of patients and donors after allogeneic stem cell transplantation. Sequencing was performed on blood, either unsorted or a sorted T cell fraction (not recorded which). This chain joins TRBV10-3 and TRBJ2-1, with D possibly being TRBD1 (5 bases). The TCR originated in a human donor who was either an allogeneic HSCT recipient or a stem cell or donor lymphocyte infusion donor (not recorded which). It is not recorded whose cells these are; they may come from a transplant donor. In nucleotides, the CDR3 is TGTGCCATCAGCGGTAGGGGCAATGAGCAGTTCTTC. It is translated as CAISGRGNEQFF.